What follows is one T cell receptor (beta chain) and its context. Antigen: not known. The data were taken from a study of monozygotic twins with inflammatory bowel disease. Study-level points and caveats: Since immunosuppressive treatments differed, patient repertoires may have gained added variability.

TCRalpha along with TCRbeta cDNA was subjected to two nested PCRs lasting around 15 and 9 cycles. From its re-call of the 5' RACE reads, TCRdb lists each CDR3 protein once, without DNA. Its listing shows some 170,000 distinct CDR3 sequences. There are 16 residues in the CDR3. CDR1 LNHNV and CDR2 YYDKDF come from the germline V gene (reference sequence). Blood, 2.5 to 3 ml, was drawn per donor. This chain joins TRBV15 and TRBJ2-2; TCRdb's assignment of TRBD2 cannot be checked, as there is no DNA. The sequence derives from a human donor with ulcerative colitis or Crohn's disease, or a healthy co-twin of an affected twin (not recorded which). The specimen sequenced was blood. CDR3 sequence: CATSRESGGGTGELFF.